Below, one T cell receptor (beta chain) is given with its context. Its antigen is not identified. Its ends do not fully match the called genes, so a read error is possible. The length of the CDR3 is 11 residues. This record belongs to a study of blood T cells in healthy people across ages. Overall study results and limits: A conclusive naive versus antigen-experienced comparison was prevented by the unsorted PBMCs. Per-million-T-cell TCR beta diversity fell roughly linearly with age.

Healthy Caucasians from Russia aged roughly 6 to 90 served as donors. Sample-barcoded 5' priming and a J-beta primer mix drove a second PCR of 7 to 11 cycles. From each sample, at least 2.5 million paired-end reads containing CDR3 were obtained. TCRdb re-called the 5' RACE reads through MiXCR, storing one row per CDR3 protein. The data hold more than 1,400,000 distinct CDR3 sequences, with around 42% observed a single time. The sample taken for sequencing was blood. This TCR was sampled from a woman aged 18-29 years in good health. The rearrangement links TRBV12-3 or TRBV12-4 to TRBJ1-1; 8 positions agree with TRBD1. The CDR3 sequence is CASILQGEAFF. CDR3 DNA: TGTGCCAGCATTTTACAGGGGGAGGCTTTCTTT.